This TCR beta chain originates from a study of T cell repertoires in cytomegalovirus infection. Across the whole study: Indicated by public TCR beta signatures were CMV infection and matching HLA type.

With regard to this clonotype: The antigen is undetermined.

TCRdb fed the reads into MiXCR, producing one record per CDR3 protein. The sample has approximately 130,000 distinct CDR3 sequences; 20% to 30% are singletons. Whole-study results and caveats: Carriage of CMV together with the relevant HLA was identifiable through cumulative public TCR beta family frequency. HLA-C-restricted CMV clonotypes gave the most frequent clonotype in two of eight donors.

What was sequenced was PBMCs, sequenced either directly or after in vitro stimulation (not recorded which). The TCR originated in a human donor in good health (CMV status not recorded). Some clones in this sample may be carry-over from other donors' samples.

In DNA, the CDR3 is TGTGCCACCAGCAGATTCCTGGGACTAGCGGGAGGAGATGAGCAGTTCTTC. Its protein product is CATSRFLGLAGGDEQFF. The rearrangement uses TRBV15 and TRBJ2-1; TRBD2 matches at 15 bases. The CDR3 sequence is 17 residues long. Germline CDR1 and CDR2: LNHNV and YYDKDF (reference sequence). Trimming at V came to 2 bases and at J to 8 bases, leaving 7 bases not matched to a gene.